Below, 21 T cell receptor beta chains from the same sample are listed, as sequenced in a study of blood T cell repertoires in COVID-19. Here immunoSEQ multiplex PCR was the method, and the copy in TCRdb shows in-frame clones only, minus some. The data contain 140,000 to 150,000 clones, roughly 82% of them singletons. The sequencing input was peripheral blood. These receptors were taken from a man between 60 and 75 years old with active or convalescent COVID-19.

This chain joins TRBV24-1 and TRBJ2-5; 10 bases are shared with TRBD1. The CDR3 spans 13 residues. Germline CDR1 KGHDR, CDR2 SFDVKD. V lost 8 bases and J lost 4; bases outside the gene matches: 3. In nucleotides, the CDR3 is TGTGCCACCAAGGACAGGGGGGGAGAGACCCAGTACTTC. Translating it yields CATKDRGGETQYF.

The rearrangement uses TRBV7-2 and TRBJ2-7, with 8 nucleotides matching TRBD1. Losses at the gene ends were 2 bases for V and 3 bases for J; bases not matched to a gene: 0. Germline CDR1 is SGHTA and CDR2 is FQGNSA. The CDR3 sequence is 13 residues long. CDR3 coding DNA: TGTGCCAGCAGCTTAACAGGGGGCTACGAGCAGTACTTC. It is translated as CASSLTGGYEQYF. Filled out from reference TRBV7-2 and TRBJ2-7, the complete variable domain reads GAGVSQSPSNKVTEKGKDVELRCDPISGHTALYWYRQSLGQGLEFLIYFQGNSAPDKSGLPSDRFSAERTGGSVSTLTIQRTQQEDSAVYLCASSLTGGYEQYFGPGTRLTVT.

The chain uses TRBV2 and TRBJ2-7; the D gene is possibly TRBD2 (6 bases). The ends were cut back, 7 bases at V and 1 base at J, with 14 bases in the middle. This CDR3 is 14 amino acids long. CDR1 is SNHLY, CDR2 FYNNEI, per germline. This CDR3 reads CASTLEGLSYEQYF. The CDR3 nucleotides read TGTGCCAGCACCCTTGAGGGACTTTCCTACGAGCAGTACTTC.

The rearrangement joins TRBV2 to TRBJ2-4; no clear D. Trimming cost V 6 bases and J 2 bases, with 11 bases left between them. Germline CDR1 is SNHLY and CDR2 is FYNNEI. The CDR3 sequence is 14 residues long. The CDR3 DNA follows: TGTGCCAGCAGCAACATTTTGTCCAAAAACATTCAGTACTTC. It specifies CASSNILSKNIQYF. Using reference TRBV2 and TRBJ2-4 for the parts outside the CDR3, the full variable domain is EPEVTQTPSHQVTQMGQEVILRCVPISNHLYFYWYRQILGQKVEFLVSFYNNEISEKSEIFDDQFSVERPDGSNFTLKIRSTKLEDSAMYFCASSNILSKNIQYFGAGTRLSVL.

The chain is built from TRBV6-5 and TRBJ2-2; a weak D match, TRBD1 (6 bases). Germline lookup yields CDR1 MNHEY and CDR2 SVGAGI. V was cut by 2 bases and J by 4 bases, with 8 bases left in between. This CDR3 is 14 amino acids long. In DNA form, the CDR3 reads TGTGCCAGCAGTTACAGGACAGTCACCGGGGAGCTGTTTTTT. Its translation is CASSYRTVTGELFF.

CDR3 nucleotide sequence: TGTGCCAGCAGCTTTAGGACAGGGTCGTCCGGGGAGCTGTTTTTT. Amino acid sequence: CASSFRTGSSGELFF. V and J are TRBV11-3 and TRBJ2-2; 8 bases fit TRBD1. J gave up 6 bases and V 3 bases, and 6 bases lay outside the gene matches. CDR1 SGHNT and CDR2 YENEEA come from the germline V gene. This CDR3 is built from 15 residues.

This chain joins TRBV5-1 and TRBJ1-2; unclear D gene. The germline CDR1 and CDR2 sequences are SGHRS and YFSETQ. The CDR3 covers 18 residues. The germline V and J ends were trimmed by 1 base and 4 bases, with 23 bases remaining between them. CDR3 loop: CASSLSARTGLRSYGYTF. In nucleotides, the CDR3 is TGCGCCAGCAGCTTGTCTGCGAGGACCGGACTACGTTCCTATGGCTACACCTTC.

This chain connects TRBV29-1 to TRBJ2-1, with D possibly matching TRBD1 (5 bases). This CDR3 is 13 amino acids long. Trimming cost V 2 bases and J 7 bases, with 12 bases left between them. Germline CDR1 SQVTM, CDR2 ANQGSEA. The CDR3 spells CSVELRVRNEQFF. The CDR3 nucleotides read TGCAGCGTTGAACTCAGGGTTCGGAATGAGCAGTTCTTC.

The V call is TRBV19, the J call TRBJ1-2; TRBD1 agrees at 7 bases. CDR1 is LNHDA, CDR2 SQIVND, per germline (reference sequence). This CDR3 contains 15 residues. The trim removed 4 bases at V and 7 bases at J, leaving 12 bases unmatched. Here the CDR3 reads CASSRARQGSPGYTF. The CDR3 DNA is TGTGCCAGTAGTAGGGCGAGACAGGGCTCCCCTGGCTACACCTTC.

The gene calls are TRBV7-9 and TRBJ1-2; 7 bases agree with TRBD1. The germline V gene encodes CDR1 SEHNR and CDR2 FQNEAQ (reference sequence). The ends lost 1 base at V and 7 bases at J; junction bases unmatched: 9. The CDR3 runs to 15 residues. The CDR3 reads CASSLVSLQGFGYTF. In nucleotides, the CDR3 is TGTGCCAGCAGCTTAGTTTCTCTACAGGGGTTTGGCTACACCTTC.

This clone appeared once. The chain has TRBV6-4 and TRBJ1-5, with unresolved D. Trimming removed 2 bases at V and 4 bases at J, with 6 bases between. From germline, CDR1 is MRHNA and CDR2 SNTAGT. The CDR3 totals 13 residues. CDR3 loop: CASSDRENQPQHF. As DNA, the CDR3 is TGTGCCAGCAGTGACAGAGAGAATCAGCCCCAGCATTTT.

This chain joins TRBV7-2 and TRBJ1-6, with D tentatively TRBD1 (6 bases). Germline assignment: CDR1 SGHTA and CDR2 FQGNSA. The CDR3 totals 16 residues. V shed 5 bases and J shed 7 bases, with 18 bases lying between them. Here the CDR3 DNA reads TGTGCCAGCAGCCCACGACAGGAATATCAAAATTCACCCCTCCACTTT. Translation gives CASSPRQEYQNSPLHF.

This clone was detected once. V and J are TRBV12-3 or TRBV12-4 and TRBJ2-7; 8 nucleotides line up with TRBD2. V shed 10 bases and J 0 bases; nucleotides not matched to a gene: 5. The CDR3 contains 13 residues. The CDR3 coding sequence is TGTGCCACCTCCCGGGGGGGCTCCTACGAGCAGTACGTC. Protein product: CATSRGGSYEQYV.

The chain uses TRBV19 and TRBJ1-1, with 7 bases lining up with TRBD1. V dropped 3 bases and J dropped 2; count of bases not matched to a gene: 6. Germline V gene data show CDR1 as LNHDA and CDR2 as SQIVND (reference sequence). CDR3 length equals 15 residues. DNA of the CDR3: TGTGCCAGTAGTATGGGGGACAGACGCAACACTGAAGCTTTCTTT. It specifies CASSMGDRRNTEAFF.

Remarks on this clone: This specimen includes other DNA sequences encoding the same CDR3. This chain joins TRBV5-4 and TRBJ1-3; no firm D call. V was cut by 0 bases and J by 0 bases, with 7 bases left in between. The germline V gene has CDR1 SGHNT and CDR2 YYREEE (reference sequence). There are 15 residues in the CDR3. CDR3 nucleotide sequence: TGTGCCAGCAGCTTGGCCGGGAGCTCTGGAAACACCATATATTTT. Its translation: CASSLAGSSGNTIYF. The full variable domain, with the rest looked up from reference TRBV5-4 and TRBJ1-3, is ETGVTQSPTHLIKTRGQQVTLRCSSQSGHNTVSWYQQALGQGPQFIFQYYREEENGRGNFPPRFSGLQFPNYSSELNVNALELDDSALYLCASSLAGSSGNTIYFGEGSWLTVV.

The V and J genes are TRBV10-3 and TRBJ2-1; the match to TRBD2 covers 8 bases. The CDR3 consists of 12 residues. With V trimmed by 10 bases and J by 8 bases, 7 bases remained unmatched. Germline V gene data show CDR1 as ENHRY and CDR2 as SYGVKD. CDR3 sequence: CATGLGSHEQFF. Here the CDR3 DNA reads TGTGCCACGGGACTAGGGTCCCATGAGCAGTTCTTC.

The chain employs TRBV30 and TRBJ2-1; TRBD1 might be the D (6 bases). The CDR3 extends over 15 amino acids. Trimming stripped 4 bases from V and 7 bases from J, with 20 bases between. The germline CDR1 and CDR2 sequences are GTSNPN and SVGIG (reference sequence). The CDR3 reads CAWNLQGLALNEQFF. The DNA for the CDR3 is TGTGCCTGGAATCTCCAGGGGTTGGCTTTAAATGAGCAGTTCTTC.

This chain connects TRBV7-8 to TRBJ2-7, with a weak D call TRBD1 (7 bases). CDR3 length: 15 residues. Germline CDR1 SGHVS, CDR2 FQNEAQ. Trimming removed 5 bases at V and 0 bases at J, with 14 bases between. The DNA of the CDR3 is TGTGCCAGCAGCGAAGGGACAGCGGGCTCCTACGAGCAGTACTTC. Its translation: CASSEGTAGSYEQYF.

This chain uses TRBV19 with TRBJ1-5, with D hard to call. V was cut by 3 bases and J by 5 bases, with 14 bases left in between. Germline V gives CDR1 LNHDA, CDR2 SQIVND (reference sequence). The CDR3 totals 15 residues. The CDR3 loop is CASSIGRHSYQPQHF. The CDR3 bases are TGTGCCAGTAGTATCGGCCGACACTCGTATCAGCCCCAGCATTTT.

This clone was detected once. The chain links TRBV5-6 to TRBJ2-5; 10 positions agree with TRBD2. The CDR3 has 17 amino acids. J lost 4 bases, V lost 1 base, and 10 bases had no gene match. Germline CDR1 is SGHDT and CDR2 is YYEEEE. The CDR3 DNA reads TGTGCCAGCAGCTTGTCTAGCGGGAGAGTTCGGCTAGAGACCCAGTACTTC. Encoded protein: CASSLSSGRVRLETQYF.

The sample holds a few counts of this clone. This chain joins TRBV6-1 and TRBJ1-5; D gene ambiguous. The V end was cut by 4 bases, the J end by 0 bases, with 16 bases between. Germline V gene sequence: CDR1 MNHNS, CDR2 SASEGT. The CDR3 loop spans 17 amino acids. CDR3 residues: CASSGRFGRDSNQPQHF. Written as DNA, the CDR3 is TGTGCCAGCAGTGGTAGGTTTGGTCGGGATAGCAATCAGCCCCAGCATTTT.